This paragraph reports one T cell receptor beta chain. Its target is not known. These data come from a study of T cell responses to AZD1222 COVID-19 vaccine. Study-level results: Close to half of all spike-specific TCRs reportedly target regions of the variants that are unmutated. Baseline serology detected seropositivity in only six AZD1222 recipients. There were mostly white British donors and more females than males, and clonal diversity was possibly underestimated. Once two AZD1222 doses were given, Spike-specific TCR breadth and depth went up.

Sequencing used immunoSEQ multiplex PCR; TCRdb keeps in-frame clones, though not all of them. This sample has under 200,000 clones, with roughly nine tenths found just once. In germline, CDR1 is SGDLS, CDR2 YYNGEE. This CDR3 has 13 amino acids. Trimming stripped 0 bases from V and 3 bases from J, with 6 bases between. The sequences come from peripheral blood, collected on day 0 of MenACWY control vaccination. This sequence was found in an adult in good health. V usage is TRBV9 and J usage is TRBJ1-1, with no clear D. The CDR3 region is CASSVGGYTEAFF. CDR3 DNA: TGTGCCAGCAGCGTAGGCGGATACACTGAAGCTTTCTTT.